What follows describes a single TCR beta chain. No antigen is known for it. V shed 0 bases and J shed 1 base, with 9 bases lying between them. Germline CDR1 reads MGHRA; CDR2 reads YSYEKL. The CDR3 extends over 15 amino acids. The method was immunoSEQ multiplex PCR; TCRdb's version includes in-frame clones alone and lacks a portion of them. The sample lists approximately 5,200 clones, about 84% occurring once. The source of the sample is a study of somatic mutations in cytotoxic T cells in rheumatoid arthritis. Overall study context: Certain T-cell populations stained with V beta antibodies were FACS-sorted to nearly 100% purity, and V beta1+ cells were TCRB-sequenced. Study-level points and caveats: In about an eighth of the roughly 65 patients, the largest CD8+ clone exceeded 20% of CD8+ cells. With age, CD8+ clonality increased in rheumatoid arthritis patients, whereas no such increase appeared in healthy controls. Nothing was done to adjust for multiple comparisons when TRBV07 showed up slightly less in rheumatoid arthritis patients.

The chain links TRBV4-1 to TRBJ1-1; no clear D gene. Sequenced material: CD8+ T cells sorted from blood. This receptor was obtained from a woman in her fifties or sixties with rheumatoid arthritis. CDR3 DNA: TGCGCCAGCAGCCAAGATCAGGTGACGAACACTGAAGCTTTCTTT. This sequence encodes CASSQDQVTNTEAFF.